Shown below are 8 T cell receptor beta chains from a single sample sequenced in a study of T cells in Graves' hyperthyroidism and ophthalmopathy (dated by TCRdb to between 2018 and 2021). Receptor amplification or capture employed multiplex PCR. The sequencer listed for this sample is Illumina HiSeq 2000. The TCR beta CDR3 regions were amplified from RNA transcripts. For the first round of RT-PCR on the TCR CDR3, the HTBI primer set was used together with the Qiagen OneStep RT-PCR kit. Starting from the raw public reads, TCRdb applied fastp trimming at Q25, assembled clones with MiXCR and retained in-frame beta chains. Every entry covers one CDR3 protein and lists the most common genes and DNA from its rows. Counted in this sample were 560,000 or so distinct CDR3 sequences; 46% of them appeared once. In total, the top ten clones hold approximately 8.2% of the sample. The sequenced material came from peripheral blood or thyroid tissue (not recorded which). Source of these receptors: a woman under 30 with Graves' hyperthyroidism. Donor details come from another sample of the same person, matched by shared clones.

This clonotype was seen at least ten times. The V call is TRBV7-8, the J call TRBJ1-6; D might be TRBD1 (5 bases). Trimming cost V 5 bases and J 7 bases, with 9 bases left between them. Germline V gives CDR1 SGHVS, CDR2 FQNEAQ. The CDR3 length is 13 residues. The CDR3 loop is CASSLEGNSPLHF. DNA for the CDR3: TGTGCCAGCAGCCTCGAGGGGAATTCACCCCTCCACTTT.

There are a few counts of this clonotype. An end of the junction differs from the germline gene, which may be a read error. The rearrangement uses TRBV7-3 and TRBJ1-2; weak D call: TRBD1 (6 bases). Germline lookup yields CDR1 SGHTA and CDR2 FQGTGA. CDR3 length equals 15 residues. The CDR3 is CASSQDRSRGYGYTF. CDR3 in DNA: TGCGCCAGCAGCCAAGACAGGAGCCGGGGCTATGGCTACACCTTC.

This clonotype was seen repeatedly, ten times or more. The rearrangement links TRBV10-3 to TRBJ2-5, with 14 positions matching TRBD2. The germline V gene has CDR1 ENHRY and CDR2 SYGVKD. The CDR3 loop spans 18 amino acids. The J segment lost 2 bases and the V segment lost 4 bases, leaving 9 bases of the junction unmatched. CDR3 nucleotide sequence: TGTGCCATCAGTGGGTGGACTAGCGGGAGGACAAGGCAAGAGACCCAGTACTTC. Translated: CAISGWTSGRTRQETQYF.

The V and J genes are TRBV19 and TRBJ1-6; D is undetermined. CDR3 length: 15 amino acids. The germline V gene encodes CDR1 LNHDA and CDR2 SQIVND (reference sequence). Trimming took off 5 bases at V and 0 bases at J, with 8 bases between the two ends. CDR3 nucleotide sequence: TGTGCCAGTAGTTTACCGGGCTCCTATAATTCACCCCTCCACTTT. Its protein is CASSLPGSYNSPLHF.

This rearrangement joins TRBV10-3 to TRBJ1-1; no firm D call. Per the germline V gene, CDR1 is ENHRY and CDR2 is SYGVKD. Trimming removed 4 bases from V and 5 bases from J, with 11 bases in between. The CDR3 consists of 13 residues. The CDR3 spells CAISGTGRTEAFF. Written as DNA, the CDR3 is TGTGCCATCAGTGGAACCGGACGGACTGAAGCTTTCTTT.

The table lists this clonotype with a few counts. This chain connects TRBV7-9 to TRBJ1-5; 7 bases align to TRBD1. This CDR3 has 15 amino acids. Germline V lookup: CDR1 SEHNR, CDR2 FQNEAQ (reference sequence). V lost 5 bases to trimming and J lost 6 bases; unmatched junction nucleotides: 10. Written as DNA, the CDR3 is TGTGCCAGCAGCCAAGTTGACAGGGTTGGTCAGCCCCAGCATTTT. Its translation: CASSQVDRVGQPQHF.

The rearrangement links TRBV20-1 to TRBJ2-5, with 7 bases identical to TRBD2. Germline values: CDR1 DFQATT, CDR2 SNEGSKA (reference sequence). The junction had 14 bases not matched to a gene; V was cut back by 6 bases and J by 4 bases. The CDR3 sequence is 15 residues long. CDR3 sequence reads: CSAPSGGRVLETQYF. In DNA form, the CDR3 reads TGCAGTGCGCCCTCCGGAGGGAGGGTTTTAGAGACCCAGTACTTC.

CDR3 in amino acids: CASSLPAEKLFF. In DNA form, the CDR3 reads TGTGCCAGCTCCCTCCCCGCGGAAAAACTGTTTTTT. The chain joins TRBV12-3 or TRBV12-4 to TRBJ1-4; the D is unclear. The CDR3 totals 12 residues. V dropped 8 bases and J dropped 8 bases, with 12 bases sitting between them.